The next 24 T cell receptor beta chains were all read from a single sample in a study of cytomegalovirus exposure and HLA in healthy donors. PCR primers comprised 60 Vbeta and 13 Jbeta primers. Sequencing used immunoSEQ multiplex PCR; TCRdb keeps in-frame clones, though not all of them. The sample lists around 76,000 clones, about 78% occurring once. The sequencing sample was made of PBMCs. These receptors were collected from a woman aged 35 to 49 in good health and CMV-seropositive.

This chain's CDR3 is CARGARDVQTQYF. CDR3 sequence (DNA): TGTGCCAGAGGGGCCAGGGATGTGCAGACCCAGTACTTC. The chain recombines TRBV2 with TRBJ2-5, with a possible D match to TRBD1 (5 bases). Germline V CDR1 and CDR2: SNHLY, FYNNEI. V dropped 9 bases and J dropped 6 bases, with 17 bases sitting between them. This CDR3 region has 13 residues.

The CDR3 loop reads CASSPYTENTEAFF. The CDR3 region has the DNA TGTGCCAGCTCACCATACACAGAGAACACTGAAGCTTTCTTT. The rearrangement uses TRBV18 and TRBJ1-1, with D unresolved. This CDR3 has 14 residues. Trimming left V 2 bases short and J 1 base short, with 8 bases between. CDR1 is KGHSH, CDR2 LQKENI, per germline.

The rearrangement joins TRBV5-4 to TRBJ1-6; D is unclear. This CDR3 is 14 amino acids long. Deletions cut 0 bases from V and 7 bases from J, with 8 bases between. Germline V gives CDR1 SGHNT, CDR2 YYREEE (reference sequence). Written as DNA, the CDR3 is TGTGCCAGCAGCTTGGATGGCGGGAATTCACCCCTCCACTTT. Protein product: CASSLDGGNSPLHF.

The V call is TRBV9, the J call TRBJ2-3, with 11 bases that match TRBD1. V lost 4 bases to trimming and J lost 8 bases; unmatched junction nucleotides: 12. Germline V CDR1 and CDR2: SGDLS, YYNGEE. This CDR3 has 16 amino acids. The CDR3 sequence: CASSPGGAGTGGTQYF. The CDR3 DNA sequence: TGTGCCAGCAGCCCCGGGGGGGCGGGGACAGGGGGTACGCAGTATTTT.

In its sample, this clone was seen a few times. The chain uses TRBV28 and TRBJ2-1; 9 bases are shared with TRBD1. Germline V gives CDR1 MDHEN, CDR2 SYDVKM. CDR3 length: 15 residues. The junction had 9 bases not matched to a gene; V was cut back by 5 bases and J by 7 bases. The CDR3, as DNA: TGTGCCAGCAGTCCTACGGGGACAGGGCGGAATGAGCAGTTCTTC. This encodes CASSPTGTGRNEQFF.

This clone came up once. V is TRBV28 and J is TRBJ1-1; D not certain. Looked up from germline, CDR1 is MDHEN and CDR2 is SYDVKM. The CDR3 spans 12 residues. V lost 6 bases to trimming and J lost 4 bases, with 9 bases between them. As DNA, the CDR3 is TGTGCCAGCAGAGCGCCGGTCACTGAAGCTTTCTTT. It translates to CASRAPVTEAFF.

The chain combines TRBV5-1 with TRBJ2-2, with a weak D call TRBD1 (7 bases). Germline V gene lookup returns CDR1 SGHRS and CDR2 YFSETQ. V was trimmed by 0 bases and J by 4 bases, leaving 13 bases between them. This CDR3 has 16 amino acids. The CDR3 sequence: CASSLAAGTATGELFF. In DNA, the CDR3 is TGCGCCAGCAGCTTGGCCGCGGGGACAGCCACCGGGGAGCTGTTTTTT.

This chain uses TRBV5-1 with TRBJ1-3; no reliable D call. V dropped 0 bases and J dropped 0 bases, with 10 bases sitting between them. The germline V gene has CDR1 SGHRS and CDR2 YFSETQ. This CDR3 spans 16 amino acids. The DNA of the CDR3 is TGCGCCAGCAGCTTGGGAGGTCCCCACTCTGGAAACACCATATATTTT. It yields the protein CASSLGGPHSGNTIYF.

In the case of this clone: The germline gene is not matched at one end of the junction; a read error may be the cause. The rearrangement links TRBV6-1 to TRBJ1-2; D is perhaps TRBD1 (6 bases). The CDR3 is 12 amino acids. The germline CDR1 and CDR2 sequences are MNHNS and SASEGT. CDR3 sequence reads: CASSEGGLVYTF. The CDR3 DNA reads TGTGCCAGCAGCGAAGGGGGGCTGGTCTACACCTTC.

The genes are TRBV7-2 and TRBJ2-7; 10 nucleotides align to TRBD2. The CDR3 loop spans 16 amino acids. Trimming took 0 bases from V and 5 from J; bases not matched to a gene: 7. CDR1 and CDR2 (germline): SGHTA, FQGNSA. CDR3 loop: CASSLALAGAAHEQYF. In nucleotides, the CDR3 is TGTGCCAGCAGCTTAGCGCTAGCGGGGGCTGCCCACGAGCAGTACTTC.

The V and J genes are TRBV27 and TRBJ2-2, with 15 bases matching TRBD2. The CDR3 loop spans 18 amino acids. The ends lost 5 bases at V and 4 bases at J; junction bases unmatched: 8. The germline V gene encodes CDR1 MNHEY and CDR2 SMNVEV (reference sequence). DNA for the CDR3: TGTGCCAGCAGTCGGACTAGCGGGGGGGCCTTTGGCACCGGGGAGCTGTTTTTT. It yields the protein CASSRTSGGAFGTGELFF.

The gene calls are TRBV28 and TRBJ1-2, with 7 bases fitting TRBD1. V trimming: 10 bases; J trimming: 4 bases; junction bases outside the gene matches: 9. The CDR3 spans 13 residues. Germline V gene data show CDR1 as MDHEN and CDR2 as SYDVKM. The CDR3 DNA sequence: TGTGCCACTCTCCTCCAGGGGGTCTATGGCTACACCTTC. Amino acids: CATLLQGVYGYTF.

The genes are TRBV15 and TRBJ2-2, with a weak D call TRBD2 (7 bases). The CDR3 loop spans 16 amino acids. CDR1 and CDR2 (germline): LNHNV, YYDKDF (reference sequence). Trimming cost V 0 bases and J 3 bases, with 11 bases left between them. The CDR3 DNA sequence: TGTGCCACCAGCAGAGATCGGGGGGCGGACACCGGGGAGCTGTTTTTT. The encoded protein is CATSRDRGADTGELFF.

This chain joins TRBV28 and TRBJ1-2, with a tentative D call TRBD1 (6 bases). V shed 4 bases and J shed 4 bases, with 16 bases lying between them. The germline CDR1 and CDR2 sequences are MDHEN and SYDVKM. CDR3 length: 15 residues. CDR3 region: CASSSPFGGLYGYTF. CDR3 bases: TGTGCCAGCAGTTCCCCCTTTGGGGGCCTCTATGGCTACACCTTC.

The V and J genes are TRBV19 and TRBJ2-7, with D unresolved. CDR3 size: 15 residues. Germline V gene sequence: CDR1 LNHDA, CDR2 SQIVND (reference sequence). V lost 4 bases, J lost 2 bases, and 15 bases lay in between. This chain's CDR3 is CASSNPSRSTYEQYF. CDR3 DNA sequence: TGTGCCAGTAGTAACCCGTCGAGGAGCACCTACGAGCAGTACTTC.

A word on this clone: Other DNA sequences of this sample code for an identical CDR3. The chain has TRBV19 and TRBJ1-2, with a possible D match to TRBD1 (5 bases). This CDR3 is 11 amino acids long. V dropped 7 bases and J dropped 8 bases, with 11 bases sitting between them. In germline, CDR1 is LNHDA, CDR2 SQIVND (reference sequence). The CDR3 DNA sequence: TGTGCCAGTACAGGGATTGAGGGCTACACCTTC. This sequence encodes CASTGIEGYTF.

This chain links TRBV5-4 with TRBJ2-2, with D perhaps TRBD1 (5 bases). Germline V lookup: CDR1 SGHNT, CDR2 YYREEE (reference sequence). The CDR3 totals 18 residues. The V end lost 1 base, the J end lost 5 bases, and 21 bases lay between the germline ends. CDR3 bases: TGTGCCAGCAGCTTGATTGCAGGGATCCCCCTCCTGACCGGGGAGCTGTTTTTT. Protein product: CASSLIAGIPLLTGELFF.

The chain has TRBV11-1 and TRBJ1-4; weak D call: TRBD1 (6 bases). The CDR3 length is 15 residues. In germline, CDR1 is SGHAT, CDR2 FQDESV (reference sequence). V lost 0 bases and J 5 bases, leaving 10 bases between the germline ends. Here the CDR3 reads CASSLAGGSNEKLFF. The CDR3 DNA follows: TGTGCCAGCAGCTTAGCTGGGGGCTCAAATGAAAAACTGTTTTTT.

The chain combines TRBV27 with TRBJ1-2, with a tentative D call TRBD1 (5 bases). Germline-derived CDR1 and CDR2 are MNHEY and SMNVEV (reference sequence). Trimming pared 5 bases from V and 4 bases from J, leaving 11 bases between. CDR3 length: 13 amino acids. The CDR3 is CASSPREGYGYTF. Written as DNA, the CDR3 is TGTGCCAGCAGTCCCAGGGAGGGCTATGGCTACACCTTC.

The gene calls are TRBV4-3 and TRBJ2-3; D is unclear. CDR1 and CDR2 (germline): LGHNA, YSLEER. This CDR3 contains 15 residues. V was pared by 0 bases and J by 4 bases, with 11 bases between. The CDR3 spells CASSQDSLVSDTQYF. CDR3 coding DNA: TGCGCCAGCAGCCAAGATAGTCTAGTTTCAGATACGCAGTATTTT.

CDR3 sequence reads: CASSSLGQGGPYEQYF. CDR3 DNA: TGTGCCAGCAGTTCCCTCGGACAGGGGGGGCCCTACGAGCAGTACTTC. The chain combines TRBV28 with TRBJ2-7; 10 positions match TRBD1. The J segment lost 2 bases and the V segment lost 4 bases, leaving 8 bases of the junction unmatched. This CDR3 region has 16 residues. The germline V gene encodes CDR1 MDHEN and CDR2 SYDVKM.

The J gene is TRBJ1-2, the V gene TRBV7-9, with 11 positions matching TRBD1. From germline, CDR1 is SEHNR and CDR2 FQNEAQ (reference sequence). The CDR3 runs to 13 residues. Trimming cost V 5 bases and J 8 bases; bases outside gene matches: 4. CDR3 bases: TGTGCCAGCAGCCCGGACAGGGGGCAGGGCTACACCTTC. Translating it yields CASSPDRGQGYTF.

The V gene is TRBV28, the J gene TRBJ2-1, with TRBD2 identical over 11 bases. Looked up from germline, CDR1 is MDHEN and CDR2 is SYDVKM. The CDR3 loop spans 16 amino acids. The trim removed 4 bases at V and 4 bases at J, leaving 6 bases unmatched. CDR3 region: CASSSALAGGYNEQFF. The CDR3 bases are TGTGCCAGCAGTTCCGCCCTAGCGGGGGGATACAATGAGCAGTTCTTC. The whole variable domain, filled in from reference TRBV28 and TRBJ2-1, reads DVKVTQSSRYLVKRTGEKVFLECVQDMDHENMFWYRQDPGLGLRLIYFSYDVKMKEKGDIPEGYSVSREKKERFSLILESASTNQTSMYLCASSSALAGGYNEQFFGPGTRLTVL.

The chain joins TRBV5-1 to TRBJ2-7; the D is unclear. The CDR3 runs 14 residues. Deletions cut 3 bases from V and 0 bases from J, with 10 bases between. Germline V gene lookup returns CDR1 SGHRS and CDR2 YFSETQ. CDR3 nucleotides: TGCGCCAGCAGCTCAGGCCCGAGCTCCTACGAGCAGTACTTC. It yields the protein CASSSGPSSYEQYF.